What follows is one T cell receptor beta chain and its context. Per the original data handling: It was from reference gene primer amplification that nucleated cell counts were estimated. Sequencing used immunoSEQ multiplex PCR; TCRdb keeps in-frame clones, though not all of them. V, J and clone size derive from that table, while D and trimming were established from the DNA sequence. The repertoire holds roughly 250,000 clones, with approximately 83% as singletons. The sample is drawn from a study of blood T cell repertoires in COVID-19. Turning to the study itself: PBMCs, B-cell-depleted T cells, or T cells were the source of the cDNA or gDNA that made up the material.

Germline assignment: CDR1 SNHLY and CDR2 FYNNEI. The CDR3 contains 14 residues. V gave up 4 bases and J gave up 6 bases; unmatched junction bases: 6. Participant age was roughly 18 to 90 years, and participants resided in roughly 25 US areas. Membership in each cohort depended on participant-reported clinical history. This sequence was found in a woman in her 50s who had recovered from COVID-19. This rearrangement joins TRBV2 to TRBJ2-1; TRBD1 matches at 7 bases. Sequencing input: PBMCs or T cells enriched from blood (not recorded which). This CDR3 reads CASSVKGAGNEQFF. CDR3 bases: TGTGCCAGCAGTGTAAAGGGGGCCGGCAATGAGCAGTTCTTC. The entire variable domain, with the rest obtained from reference TRBV2 and TRBJ2-1, is as follows: EPEVTQTPSHQVTQMGQEVILRCVPISNHLYFYWYRQILGQKVEFLVSFYNNEISEKSEIFDDQFSVERPDGSNFTLKIRSTKLEDSAMYFCASSVKGAGNEQFFGPGTRLTVL.